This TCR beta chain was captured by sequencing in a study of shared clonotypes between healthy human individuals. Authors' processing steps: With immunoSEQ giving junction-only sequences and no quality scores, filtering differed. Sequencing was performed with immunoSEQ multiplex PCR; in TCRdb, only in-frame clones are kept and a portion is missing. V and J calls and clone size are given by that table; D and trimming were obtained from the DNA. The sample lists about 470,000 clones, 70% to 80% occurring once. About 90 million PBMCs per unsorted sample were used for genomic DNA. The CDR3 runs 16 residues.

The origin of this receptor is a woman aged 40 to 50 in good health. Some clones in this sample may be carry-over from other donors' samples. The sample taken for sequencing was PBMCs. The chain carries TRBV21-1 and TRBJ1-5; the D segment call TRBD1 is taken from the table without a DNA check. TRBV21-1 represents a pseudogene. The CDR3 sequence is CASSKWAPDGNQPQHF. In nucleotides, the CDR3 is TGTGCCAGCAGCAAATGGGCACCCGACGGCAATCAGCCCCAGCATTTT.